The rows below give T cell receptor beta chains drawn from one sample of a study of regulatory T cells in long-lasting Graves disease. TCRdb itself ran the multiplex PCR reads through MiXCR, one entry per CDR3 protein. The table shows hundreds of thousands of distinct CDR3 sequences, with about 16% occurring only once. The sample also formed part of further work on T cells in Graves' hyperthyroidism and ophthalmopathy.

The specimen was peripheral blood mononuclear cells (PBMCs), collected at new diagnosis, from a patient treated with antithyroid drugs. The receptors stem from a woman in her thirties with Graves disease. The conserved cysteine and the conserved F or W are not part of the CDR3 here. The order of the fields is V gene, J gene, clone size, CDR3 protein. Only part of the rows carry a size: once, few, many, or a class if the clone is expanded.

v_call: TRBV27
j_call: TRBJ1-2
clone_size: many
cdr3_aa: ASSSGTLGGYT

v_call: TRBV9
j_call: TRBJ1-4
clone_size: few
cdr3_aa: ASSVGDTNEKLF

v_call: TRBV12-3/TRBV12-4
j_call: TRBJ2-4
clone_size: .
cdr3_aa: ASRGTSEANIQY

v_call: TRBV5-1
j_call: TRBJ1-2
clone_size: .
cdr3_aa: ASSAPRVSGGYT

v_call: TRBV7-9
j_call: TRBJ2-2
clone_size: few
cdr3_aa: ASSLSLVVWTENTGELF

v_call: TRBV3-1
j_call: TRBJ2-2
clone_size: once
cdr3_aa: ASSHGQGTGELF

v_call: TRBV7-7
j_call: TRBJ2-5
clone_size: many
cdr3_aa: ASSALAGGLETQY

v_call: TRBV19
j_call: TRBJ2-1
clone_size: .
cdr3_aa: ASRIAGGNEQF

v_call: TRBV6-1
j_call: TRBJ2-2
clone_size: few
cdr3_aa: ASRIGTIFTGELF

v_call: TRBV29-1
j_call: TRBJ2-2
clone_size: .
cdr3_aa: SVEWGSSNTGELF

v_call: TRBV18
j_call: TRBJ2-1
clone_size: few
cdr3_aa: ASSMGAGSYNEQF

v_call: TRBV12-3/TRBV12-4
j_call: TRBJ1-1
clone_size: .
cdr3_aa: ASSSQGFAEAF

v_call: TRBV19
j_call: TRBJ1-5
clone_size: .
cdr3_aa: ASSMGRAGITHSNQPQH

v_call: TRBV5-1
j_call: TRBJ2-1
clone_size: many
cdr3_aa: ASSLSAVGNEQF

v_call: TRBV6-2/TRBV6-3
j_call: TRBJ2-3
clone_size: .
cdr3_aa: ASSYSSTTDTQY

v_call: TRBV7-2
j_call: TRBJ2-7
clone_size: many
cdr3_aa: ASSSETPGEQY

v_call: TRBV7-2
j_call: TRBJ2-7
clone_size: many
cdr3_aa: ASSLGLLAGAGEQY

v_call: TRBV11-2
j_call: TRBJ2-3
clone_size: many
cdr3_aa: ASSLRLEKAADTQY

v_call: TRBV7-2
j_call: TRBJ2-1
clone_size: .
cdr3_aa: ASSLALLQGGYEQF

v_call: TRBV20-1
j_call: TRBJ1-5
clone_size: many
cdr3_aa: SARPGGGKPQH

v_call: TRBV18
j_call: TRBJ1-5
clone_size: .
cdr3_aa: ASSPDRGDQPQH

v_call: TRBV20-1
j_call: TRBJ2-7
clone_size: .
cdr3_aa: SAIFRRKDLSYEQY

v_call: TRBV3-1
j_call: TRBJ1-5
clone_size: many
cdr3_aa: ASSQGRDSPQH

v_call: TRBV30
j_call: TRBJ2-5
clone_size: .
cdr3_aa: AWMGLGETQY

v_call: TRBV9
j_call: TRBJ2-5
clone_size: few
cdr3_aa: ASSPVQGVAETQY

v_call: TRBV10-3
j_call: TRBJ2-3
clone_size: many
cdr3_aa: AIKRAGVIDTDTQY

v_call: TRBV7-8
j_call: TRBJ2-7
clone_size: .
cdr3_aa: ASRASGSFPYEQY

v_call: TRBV5-4
j_call: TRBJ2-1
clone_size: few
cdr3_aa: ASTSGSSYNEQF

v_call: TRBV6-1
j_call: TRBJ1-2
clone_size: .
cdr3_aa: ASRDPQGTNYGYT